This T cell receptor beta chain emerged from a study of beta chain features in type 1 diabetes (dated by TCRdb to 2017 to 2018). Broadly, across the study: Patients and healthy donors did not differ in mean age, gender distribution, total cell number or subset yield. Across all samples, some 110,000,000 sorted cells were examined, and cell number per subset correlated strongly with RNA yield. The study compared the TCRB repertoires of sorted circulating CD4+ T cell subsets in recently diagnosed type 1 diabetes patients with those in matched healthy donors. Whereas all 30 or so donors provided naive and central memory subsets, regulatory and stem cell-like memory subsets were isolated from just 8 patients and roughly 8 healthy donors.

Each donor gave one peripheral blood draw, around 100 mL on average, collected into heparinised tubes. Naive, central memory, regulatory and stem cell-like memory CD4+ T cells were sorted on a BD FACSAria II using a panel including CD45RO, CCR7, CD25, CD127, CD95 and CD27. Purity was above 95% for every sorted population. Right away, PBMCs were isolated by Lymphoprep density gradient centrifugation and were stained directly, with no culture step. To minimize batch effects, samples were stained and sorted in pairs, one healthy donor with one patient per experiment. A word on this clone: No cognate antigen has been identified for it. No base qualities exist here, and no much larger clone lies one base off it.

The entire amount of isolated RNA was reverse transcribed using the High Capacity cDNA Reverse Transcription Kit, so the sequenced TCRB transcripts were expressed ones. Deep immunoSEQ sequencing was performed on naive, central memory and regulatory T cell samples, with an average of roughly 3.5 million total reads per sample. Sorted cells were lysed in RLT buffer and RNA was extracted with DNase-treated RNeasy Micro or Mini kits, depending on cell number. Each cell subset was processed on its own to prevent cross-contamination, while patient and healthy donor samples were processed together. The immunoSEQ multiplex PCR was used to amplify TCRB sequences from cDNA, generating 87-bp fragments that spanned the CDR3 region. Sequencing of the amplicons was done on the Illumina HiSeq platform. The authors processed their data as follows. PCR bias was computationally corrected using synthetic template baselines, reads within Hamming distance 2 were collapsed, and singletons that could not be merged were discarded. Reads were aligned to IMGT to assign V, D and J genes, CDR3 length, and insertions or deletions at six rearrangement sites. Within each subset, clonotype counts were normalized to sorted cell number, and only after that were true diversity and Gini coefficients computed with the tcR R package. The overlap coefficient, calculated on TCRB nucleotide sequences, was used to measure repertoire sharing. Sourced from immuneACCESS, this table was stored by TCRdb with only in-frame sequences that have V and J called. A share of the clones is absent; for the studies checked, an unresolved V gene accounts for under half, and the remainder has no known explanation. The V and J calls and clone size come from that table; D and trimming were worked out from the DNA. The sample table lists 130,000 to 150,000 clones, roughly 48% of them with a count of one. Over 0.4% of the sample goes to the ten largest clones.

Here is what the overall study found, with its caveats: Naive, central memory and regulatory TCRB repertoires appeared to be more similar among patients than among healthy donors. Because cDNA was sequenced instead of genomic DNA, highly expressing activated cells could be over-represented, though the groups showed no difference in activation or CD3 levels. Shorter templates might be favored by PCR, yet because patient and control samples were amplified and corrected together, any such skew would affect both groups equally. HLA sub-analyses involved small numbers of individuals, so any influence of HLA type on TCRB rearrangement remained unresolved. A moderate but significant shortening of TCRB CDR3 length was observed in type 1 diabetes patients in all four CD4+ subsets. At VDJ recombination sites, type 1 diabetes patients had fewer insertions and more deleted nucleotides, which implies abnormalities in thymic rearrangement.

V and J are truncated by 1 base and 4 bases respectively, leaving an intervening sequence of 7 bases. CDR1 and CDR2 are drawn from the germline V gene: SGHTA, FQGNSA. Spanning cysteine to phenylalanine, the CDR3 consists of 14 amino acids. Kept here is only the CDR3 DNA, which spans 42 bases and is read in frame from base 1. Sequencing was done on a sample of Tregs from blood. Sample cell subset or site, as interpreted from the label and publication: regulatory CD4+ T cells. The clonotype comes from a man between 18 and 29 years old in good health. Recombination connected TRBV7-2 to TRBJ2-2; TRBD1 might be the D gene, on 6 matching bases. This receptor carries the CDR3 CASSLVRGTGELFF. The DNA is as follows: TGTGCCAGCAGCTTAGTCAGGGGCACCGGGGAGCTGTTTTTT. Supplemented by the reference TRBV7-2 and TRBJ2-2 proteins around the CDR3, the complete variable domain is GAGVSQSPSNKVTEKGKDVELRCDPISGHTALYWYRQSLGQGLEFLIYFQGNSAPDKSGLPSDRFSAERTGGSVSTLTIQRTQQEDSAVYLCASSLVRGTGELFFGEGSRLTVL.